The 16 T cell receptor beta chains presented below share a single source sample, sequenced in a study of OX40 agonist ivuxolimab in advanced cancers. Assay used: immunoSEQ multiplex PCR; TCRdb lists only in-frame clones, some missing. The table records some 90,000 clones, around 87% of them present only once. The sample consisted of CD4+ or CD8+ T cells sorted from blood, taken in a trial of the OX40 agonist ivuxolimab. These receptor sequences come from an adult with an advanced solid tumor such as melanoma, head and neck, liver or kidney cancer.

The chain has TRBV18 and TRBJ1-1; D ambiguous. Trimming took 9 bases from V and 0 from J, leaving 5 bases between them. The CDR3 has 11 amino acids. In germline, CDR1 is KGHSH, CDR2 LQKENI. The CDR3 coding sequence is TGTGCCAGTGCGGTGAACACTGAAGCTTTCTTT. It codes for CASAVNTEAFF.

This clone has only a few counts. CDR3 coding DNA: TGTGCCAGCAGCTCAGGGCGCCTCCGGGACAGTGGTTCTGAAGCTTTCTTT. Translation gives CASSSGRLRDSGSEAFF. The chain joins TRBV7-8 to TRBJ1-1; 7 nucleotides match TRBD1. The trim removed 4 bases at V and 6 bases at J, leaving 17 bases unmatched. The CDR3 has 17 residues. Germline CDR1 is SGHVS and CDR2 is FQNEAQ. Full variable domain (outside the CDR3, taken from reference TRBV7-8 and TRBJ1-1): GAGVSQSPRYKVAKRGQDVALRCDPISGHVSLFWYQQALGQGPEFLTYFQNEAQLDKSGLPSDRFFAERPEGSVSTLKIQRTQQEDSAVYLCASSSGRLRDSGSEAFFGQGTRLTVV.

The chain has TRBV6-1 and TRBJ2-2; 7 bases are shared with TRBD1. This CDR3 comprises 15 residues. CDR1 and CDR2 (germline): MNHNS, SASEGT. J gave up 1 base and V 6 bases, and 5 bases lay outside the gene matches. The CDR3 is CASRRQGRNTGELFF. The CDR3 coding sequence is TGTGCCAGCAGGCGACAGGGACGGAACACCGGGGAGCTGTTTTTT.

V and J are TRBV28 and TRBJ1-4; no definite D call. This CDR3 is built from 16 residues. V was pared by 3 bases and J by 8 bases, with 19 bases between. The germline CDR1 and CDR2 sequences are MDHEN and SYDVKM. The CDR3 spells CASSLVGRSDREKLFF. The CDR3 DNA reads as TGTGCCAGCAGTTTGGTCGGGAGGTCCGATCGGGAAAAACTGTTTTTT.

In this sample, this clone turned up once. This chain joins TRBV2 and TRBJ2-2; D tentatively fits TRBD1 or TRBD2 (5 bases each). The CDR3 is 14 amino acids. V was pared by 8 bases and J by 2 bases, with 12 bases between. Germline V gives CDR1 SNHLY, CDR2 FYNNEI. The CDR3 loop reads CASRWDGNTGELFF. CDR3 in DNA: TGTGCCAGCCGATGGGACGGTAACACCGGGGAGCTGTTTTTT.

CDR3 protein: CATSRGGTGNYGYTF. The CDR3 DNA reads TGTGCCACCAGCAGAGGGGGGACAGGAAACTATGGCTACACCTTC. The gene calls are TRBV15 and TRBJ1-2; 8 nucleotides align to TRBD1. CDR1 is LNHNV and CDR2 is YYDKDF in the germline V gene (reference sequence). The length of the CDR3 is 15 residues. The V and J ends lost 1 base and 2 bases, in that order; junction bases with no gene match: 3.

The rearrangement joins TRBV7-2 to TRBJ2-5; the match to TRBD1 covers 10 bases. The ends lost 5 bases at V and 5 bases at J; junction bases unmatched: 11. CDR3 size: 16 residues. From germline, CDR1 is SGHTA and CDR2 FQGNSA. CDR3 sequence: CASSPDRGRGMETQYF. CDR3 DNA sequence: TGTGCCAGCAGCCCAGACAGGGGGCGGGGTATGGAGACCCAGTACTTC.

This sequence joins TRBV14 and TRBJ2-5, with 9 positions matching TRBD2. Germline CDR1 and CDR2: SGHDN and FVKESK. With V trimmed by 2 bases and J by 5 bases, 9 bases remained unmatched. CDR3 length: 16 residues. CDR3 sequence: CASSQLLAGSSETQYF. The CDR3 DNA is TGTGCCAGCAGCCAATTGCTAGCGGGATCAAGCGAGACCCAGTACTTC.

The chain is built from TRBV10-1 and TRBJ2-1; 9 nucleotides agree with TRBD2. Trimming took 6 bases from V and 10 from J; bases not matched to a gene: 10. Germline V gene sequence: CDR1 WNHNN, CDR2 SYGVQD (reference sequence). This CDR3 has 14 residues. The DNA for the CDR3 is TGCGCCAGCAGCGCTAGCGGGACCTACTTAGAGCAGTTCTTC. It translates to CASSASGTYLEQFF.

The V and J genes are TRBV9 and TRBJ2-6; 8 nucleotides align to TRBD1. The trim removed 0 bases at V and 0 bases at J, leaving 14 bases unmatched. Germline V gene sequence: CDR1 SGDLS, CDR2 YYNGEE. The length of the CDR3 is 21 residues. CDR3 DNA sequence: TGTGCCAGCAGCGTAGCTACGGGGACAGGATCGTTCTTCTCTGGGGCCAACGTCCTGACTTTC. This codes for CASSVATGTGSFFSGANVLTF.

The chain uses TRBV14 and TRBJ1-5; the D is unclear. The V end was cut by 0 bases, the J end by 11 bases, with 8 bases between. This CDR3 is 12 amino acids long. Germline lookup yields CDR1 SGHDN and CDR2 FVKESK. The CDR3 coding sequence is TGTGCCAGCAGCCAAGACACGACCGCCCAGCATTTT. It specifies CASSQDTTAQHF.

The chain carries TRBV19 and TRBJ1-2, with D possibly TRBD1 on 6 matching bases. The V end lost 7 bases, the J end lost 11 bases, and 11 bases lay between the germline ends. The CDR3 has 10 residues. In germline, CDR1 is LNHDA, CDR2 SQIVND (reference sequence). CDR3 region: CASKDRLYTF. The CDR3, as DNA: TGTGCCAGTAAAGACAGGCTGTACACCTTC.

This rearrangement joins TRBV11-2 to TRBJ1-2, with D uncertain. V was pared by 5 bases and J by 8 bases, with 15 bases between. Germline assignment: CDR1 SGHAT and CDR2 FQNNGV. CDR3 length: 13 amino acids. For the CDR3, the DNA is TGTGCCAGCAGCCCCCAGCCTGGGATCGGCTACACCTTC. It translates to CASSPQPGIGYTF.

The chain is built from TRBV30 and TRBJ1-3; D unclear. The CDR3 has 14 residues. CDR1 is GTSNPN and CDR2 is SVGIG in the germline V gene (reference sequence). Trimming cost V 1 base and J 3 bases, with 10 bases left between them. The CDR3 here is CAWSGRRIGNTIYF. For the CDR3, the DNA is TGTGCCTGGAGTGGCCGTCGGATTGGAAACACCATATATTTT. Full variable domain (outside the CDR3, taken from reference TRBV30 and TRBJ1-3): SQTIHQWPATLVQPVGSPLSLECTVEGTSNPNLYWYRQAAGRGLQLLFYSVGIGQISSEVPQNLSASRPQDRQFILSSKKLLLSDSGFYLCAWSGRRIGNTIYFGEGSWLTVV.

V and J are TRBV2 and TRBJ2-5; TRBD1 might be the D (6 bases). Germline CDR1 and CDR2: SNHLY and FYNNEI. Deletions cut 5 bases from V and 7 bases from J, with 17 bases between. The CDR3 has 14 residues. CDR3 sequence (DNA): TGTGCCAGCAGTACCGTTTGGGGGCCCGGGACCCAGTACTTC. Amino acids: CASSTVWGPGTQYF.

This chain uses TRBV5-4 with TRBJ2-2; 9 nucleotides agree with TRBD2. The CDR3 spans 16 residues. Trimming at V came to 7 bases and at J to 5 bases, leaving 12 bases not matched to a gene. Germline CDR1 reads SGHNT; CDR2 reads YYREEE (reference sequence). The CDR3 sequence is CASSPSGNPRTGELFF. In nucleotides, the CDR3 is TGTGCCAGCTCTCCTAGCGGGAACCCGAGGACCGGGGAGCTGTTTTTT.